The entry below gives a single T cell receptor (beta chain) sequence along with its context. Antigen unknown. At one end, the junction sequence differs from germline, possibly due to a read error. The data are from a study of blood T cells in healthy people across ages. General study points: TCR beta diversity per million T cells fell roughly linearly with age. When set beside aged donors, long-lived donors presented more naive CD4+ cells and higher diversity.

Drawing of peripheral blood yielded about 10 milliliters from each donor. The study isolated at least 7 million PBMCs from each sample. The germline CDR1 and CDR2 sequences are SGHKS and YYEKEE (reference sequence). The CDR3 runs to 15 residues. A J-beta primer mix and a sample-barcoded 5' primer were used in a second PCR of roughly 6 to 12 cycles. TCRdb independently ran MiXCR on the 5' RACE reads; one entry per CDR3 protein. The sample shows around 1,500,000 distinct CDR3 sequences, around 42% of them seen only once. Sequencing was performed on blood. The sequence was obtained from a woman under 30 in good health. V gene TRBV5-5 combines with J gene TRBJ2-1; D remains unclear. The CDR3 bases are TGTGCCGGCAGCTTAGTTGACCGTACCTACAATGAGCAGTTCTTC. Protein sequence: CAGSLVDRTYNEQFF.